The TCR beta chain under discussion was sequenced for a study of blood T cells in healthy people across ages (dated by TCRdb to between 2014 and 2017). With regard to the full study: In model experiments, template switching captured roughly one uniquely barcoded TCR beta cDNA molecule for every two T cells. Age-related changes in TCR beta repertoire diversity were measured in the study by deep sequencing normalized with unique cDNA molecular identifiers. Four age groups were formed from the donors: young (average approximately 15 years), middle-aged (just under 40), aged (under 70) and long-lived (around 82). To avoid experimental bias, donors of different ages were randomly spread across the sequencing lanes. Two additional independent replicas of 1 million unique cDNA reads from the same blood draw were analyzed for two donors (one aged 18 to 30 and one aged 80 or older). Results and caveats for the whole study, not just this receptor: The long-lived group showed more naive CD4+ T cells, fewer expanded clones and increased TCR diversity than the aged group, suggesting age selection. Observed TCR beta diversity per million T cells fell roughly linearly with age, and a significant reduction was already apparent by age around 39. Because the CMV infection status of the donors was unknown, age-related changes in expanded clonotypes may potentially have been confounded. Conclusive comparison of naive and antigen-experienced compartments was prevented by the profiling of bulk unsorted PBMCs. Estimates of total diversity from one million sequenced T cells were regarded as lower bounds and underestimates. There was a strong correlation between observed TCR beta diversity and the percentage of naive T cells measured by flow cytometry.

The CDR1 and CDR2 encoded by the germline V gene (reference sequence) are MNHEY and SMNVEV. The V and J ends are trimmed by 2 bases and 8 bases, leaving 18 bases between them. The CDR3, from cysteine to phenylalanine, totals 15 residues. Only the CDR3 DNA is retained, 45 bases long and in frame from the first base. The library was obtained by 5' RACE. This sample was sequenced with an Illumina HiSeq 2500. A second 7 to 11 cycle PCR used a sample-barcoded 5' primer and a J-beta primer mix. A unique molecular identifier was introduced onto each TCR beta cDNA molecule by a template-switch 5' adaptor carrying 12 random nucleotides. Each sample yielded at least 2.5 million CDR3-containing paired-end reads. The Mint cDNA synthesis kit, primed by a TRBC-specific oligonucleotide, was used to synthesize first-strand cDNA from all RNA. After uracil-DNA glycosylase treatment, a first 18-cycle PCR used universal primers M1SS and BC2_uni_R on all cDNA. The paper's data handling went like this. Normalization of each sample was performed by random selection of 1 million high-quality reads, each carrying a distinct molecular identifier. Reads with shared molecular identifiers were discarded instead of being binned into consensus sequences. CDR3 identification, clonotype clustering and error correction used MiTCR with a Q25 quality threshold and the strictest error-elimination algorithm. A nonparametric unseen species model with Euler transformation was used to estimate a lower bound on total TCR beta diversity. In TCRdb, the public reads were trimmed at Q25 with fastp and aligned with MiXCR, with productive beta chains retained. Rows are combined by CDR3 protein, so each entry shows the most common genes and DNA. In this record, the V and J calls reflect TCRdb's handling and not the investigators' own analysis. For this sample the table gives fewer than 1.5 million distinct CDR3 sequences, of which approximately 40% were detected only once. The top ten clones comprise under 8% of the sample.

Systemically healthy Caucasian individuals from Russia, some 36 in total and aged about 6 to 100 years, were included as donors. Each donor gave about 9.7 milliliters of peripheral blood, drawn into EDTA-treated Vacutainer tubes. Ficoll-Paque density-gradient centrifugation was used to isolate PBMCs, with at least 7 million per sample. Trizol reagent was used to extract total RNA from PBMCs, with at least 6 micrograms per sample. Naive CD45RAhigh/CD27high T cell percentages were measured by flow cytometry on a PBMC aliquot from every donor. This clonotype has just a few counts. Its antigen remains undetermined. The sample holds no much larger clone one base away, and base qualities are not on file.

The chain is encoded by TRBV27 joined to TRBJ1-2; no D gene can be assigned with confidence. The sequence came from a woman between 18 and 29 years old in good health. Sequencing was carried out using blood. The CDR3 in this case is CASSLDWPGRRGYTF. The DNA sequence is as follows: TGTGCCAGCAGTTTAGATTGGCCTGGACGAAGGGGCTACACCTTC.